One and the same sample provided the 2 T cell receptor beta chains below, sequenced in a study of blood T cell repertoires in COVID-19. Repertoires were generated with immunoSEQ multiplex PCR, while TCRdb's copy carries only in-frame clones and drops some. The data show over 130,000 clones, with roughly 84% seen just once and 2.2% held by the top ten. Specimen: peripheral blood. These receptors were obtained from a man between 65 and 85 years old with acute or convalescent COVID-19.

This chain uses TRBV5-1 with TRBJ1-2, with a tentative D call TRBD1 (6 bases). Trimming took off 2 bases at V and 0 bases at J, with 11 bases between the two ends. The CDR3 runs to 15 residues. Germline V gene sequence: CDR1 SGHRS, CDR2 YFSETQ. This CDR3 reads CASSFDRPPNYGYTF. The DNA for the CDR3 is TGCGCCAGCAGCTTTGACAGGCCACCTAACTATGGCTACACCTTC.

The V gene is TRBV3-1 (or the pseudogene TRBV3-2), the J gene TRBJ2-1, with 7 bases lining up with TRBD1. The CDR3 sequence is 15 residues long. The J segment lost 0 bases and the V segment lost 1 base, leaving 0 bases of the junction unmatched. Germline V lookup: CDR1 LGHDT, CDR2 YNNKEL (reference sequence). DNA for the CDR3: TGTGCCAGCAGCCAAGGACAGGGCTCCTACAATGAGCAGTTCTTC. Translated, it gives CASSQGQGSYNEQFF.